This T cell receptor (beta chain) was profiled in a study of human T cells and chemical hapten exposure. As for the study in general: DPC at 2% was the sensitizing agent, placed on approximately 2 cm by approximately 2 cm of upper inner arm skin.

TCRdb re-derived calls from the RACE reads in MiXCR, one entry per CDR3 protein. The repertoire consists of approximately 370,000 distinct CDR3 sequences, with around 5.5% occurring once and the leading ten covering about 7.7%. V lost 0 bases and J lost 13, with 18 bases in between. Looked up from germline, CDR1 is LGHNA and CDR2 is YSLEER. This CDR3 contains 14 residues. Documented time point: pre-sensitization, week 0. Documented treatment: therapeutic diphenylcyclopropenone sensitization with weekly scalp DPC. This clonotype was counted only a few times. This sequence was found in a woman in her late teens or twenties with alopecia areata. Some clones in this sample may be carry-over from other donors' samples. The chain links TRBV4-3 to TRBJ1-1; D is unresolved. Sample: whole blood, taken in connection with sensitization to the hapten diphenylcyclopropenone (DPC). This CDR3 reads CASSQDLPRRRLFF. The CDR3 nucleotides are TGCGCCAGCAGCCAAGACCTCCCCCGCCGGCGGCTTTTCTTT.